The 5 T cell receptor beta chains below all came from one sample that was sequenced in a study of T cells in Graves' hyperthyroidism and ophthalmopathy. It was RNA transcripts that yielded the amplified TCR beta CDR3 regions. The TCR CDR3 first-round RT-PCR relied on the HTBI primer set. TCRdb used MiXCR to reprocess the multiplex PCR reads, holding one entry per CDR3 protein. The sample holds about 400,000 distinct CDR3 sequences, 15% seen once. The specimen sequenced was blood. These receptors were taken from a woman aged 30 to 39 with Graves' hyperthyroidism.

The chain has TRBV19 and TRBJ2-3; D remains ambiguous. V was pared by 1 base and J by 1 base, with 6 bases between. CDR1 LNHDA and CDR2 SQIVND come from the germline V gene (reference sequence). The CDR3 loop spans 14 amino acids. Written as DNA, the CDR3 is TGTGCCAGTAGTATAGTCCCACGCACAGATACGCAGTATTTT. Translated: CASSIVPRTDTQYF.

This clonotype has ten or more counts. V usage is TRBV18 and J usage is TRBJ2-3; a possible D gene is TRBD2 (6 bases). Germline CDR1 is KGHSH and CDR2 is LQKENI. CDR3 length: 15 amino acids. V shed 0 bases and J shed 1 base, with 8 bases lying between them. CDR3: CASSPPSGGTDTQYF. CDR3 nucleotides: TGTGCCAGCTCACCACCCTCGGGAGGCACAGATACGCAGTATTTT. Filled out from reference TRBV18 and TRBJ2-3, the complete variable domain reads NAGVMQNPRHLVRRRGQEARLRCSPMKGHSHVYWYRQLPEEGLKFMVYLQKENIIDESGMPKERFSAEFPKEGPSILRIQQVVRGDSAAYFCASSPPSGGTDTQYFGPGTRLTVL.

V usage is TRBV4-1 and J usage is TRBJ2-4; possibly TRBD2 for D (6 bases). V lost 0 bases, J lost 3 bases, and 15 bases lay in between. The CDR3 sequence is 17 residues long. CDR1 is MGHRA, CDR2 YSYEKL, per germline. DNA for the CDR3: TGCGCCAGCAGCCAAGAGCGGGACGTCAACCTCAAAAACATTCAGTACTTC. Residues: CASSQERDVNLKNIQYF.

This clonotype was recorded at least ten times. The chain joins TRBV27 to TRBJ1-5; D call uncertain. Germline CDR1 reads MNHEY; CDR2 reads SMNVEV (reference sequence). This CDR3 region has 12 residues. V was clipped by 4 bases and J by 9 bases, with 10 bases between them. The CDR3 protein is CASSSPPAPQHF. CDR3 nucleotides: TGTGCCAGCAGTTCTCCTCCCGCGCCCCAGCATTTT.

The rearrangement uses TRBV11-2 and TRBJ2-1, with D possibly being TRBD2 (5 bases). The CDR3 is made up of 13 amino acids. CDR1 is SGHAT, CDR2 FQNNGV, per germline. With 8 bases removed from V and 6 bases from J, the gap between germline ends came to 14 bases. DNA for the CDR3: TGTGCCAGCCACTCGGACTCAGCCAATGAGCAGTTCTTC. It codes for CASHSDSANEQFF.